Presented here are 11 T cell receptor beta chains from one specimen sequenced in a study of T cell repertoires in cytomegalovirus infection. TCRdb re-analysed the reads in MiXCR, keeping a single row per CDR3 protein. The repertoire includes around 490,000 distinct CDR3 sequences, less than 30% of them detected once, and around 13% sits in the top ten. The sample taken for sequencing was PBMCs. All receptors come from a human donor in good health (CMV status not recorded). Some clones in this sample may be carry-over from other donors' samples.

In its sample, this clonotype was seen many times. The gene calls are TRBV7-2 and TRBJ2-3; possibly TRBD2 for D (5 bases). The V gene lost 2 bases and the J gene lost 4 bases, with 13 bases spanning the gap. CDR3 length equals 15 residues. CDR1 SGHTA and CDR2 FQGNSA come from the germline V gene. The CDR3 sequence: CASSLNPTRADTQYF. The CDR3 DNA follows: TGTGCCAGCAGCTTAAACCCCACGAGGGCAGATACGCAGTATTTT.

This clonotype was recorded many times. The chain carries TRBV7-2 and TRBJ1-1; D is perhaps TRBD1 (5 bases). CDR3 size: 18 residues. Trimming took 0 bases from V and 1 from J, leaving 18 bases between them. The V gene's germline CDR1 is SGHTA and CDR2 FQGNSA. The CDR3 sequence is CASSLAKATGRRNTEAFF. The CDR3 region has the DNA TGTGCCAGCAGCTTAGCGAAGGCTACGGGACGGAGGAACACTGAAGCTTTCTTT.

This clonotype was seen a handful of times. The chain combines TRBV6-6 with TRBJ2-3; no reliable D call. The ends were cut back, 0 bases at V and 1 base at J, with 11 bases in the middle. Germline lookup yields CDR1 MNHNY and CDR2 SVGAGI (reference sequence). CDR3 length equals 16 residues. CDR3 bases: TGTGCCAGCAGTTACTCGTGGCAGCCAGGCACAGATACGCAGTATTTT. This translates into CASSYSWQPGTDTQYF.

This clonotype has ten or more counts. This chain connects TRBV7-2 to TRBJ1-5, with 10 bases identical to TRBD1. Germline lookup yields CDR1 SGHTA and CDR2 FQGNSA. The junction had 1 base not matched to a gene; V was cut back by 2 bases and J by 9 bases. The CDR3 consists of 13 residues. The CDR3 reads CASSLWDRGPQHF. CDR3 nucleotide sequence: TGTGCCAGCAGCTTATGGGACAGGGGGCCCCAGCATTTT.

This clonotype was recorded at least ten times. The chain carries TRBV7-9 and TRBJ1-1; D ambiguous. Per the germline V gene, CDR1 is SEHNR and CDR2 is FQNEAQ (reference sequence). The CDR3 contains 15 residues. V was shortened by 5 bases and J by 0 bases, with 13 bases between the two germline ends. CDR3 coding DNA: TGTGCCAGCAGCGCCGACCGGGGAATGAACACTGAAGCTTTCTTT. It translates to CASSADRGMNTEAFF. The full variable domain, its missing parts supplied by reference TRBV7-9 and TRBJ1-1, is DTGVSQNPRHKITKRGQNVTFRCDPISEHNRLYWYRQTLGQGPEFLTYFQNEAQLEKSRLLSDRFSAERPKGSFSTLEIQRTEQGDSAMYLCASSADRGMNTEAFFGQGTRLTVV.

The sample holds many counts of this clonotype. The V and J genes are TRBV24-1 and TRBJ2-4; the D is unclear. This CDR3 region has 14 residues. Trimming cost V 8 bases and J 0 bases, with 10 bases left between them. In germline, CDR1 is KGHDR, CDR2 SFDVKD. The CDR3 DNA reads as TGTGCCACCATGAAAGGCCTAGCCAAAAACATTCAGTACTTC. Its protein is CATMKGLAKNIQYF.

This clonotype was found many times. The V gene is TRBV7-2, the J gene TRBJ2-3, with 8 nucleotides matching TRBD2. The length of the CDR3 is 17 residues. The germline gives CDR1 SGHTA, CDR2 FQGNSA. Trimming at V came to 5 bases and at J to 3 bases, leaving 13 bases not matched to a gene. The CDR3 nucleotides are TGTGCCAGCAGCCCCTCGGCTAGCGGGTATAGGACAGATACGCAGTATTTT. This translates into CASSPSASGYRTDTQYF. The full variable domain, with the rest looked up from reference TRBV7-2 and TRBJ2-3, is GAGVSQSPSNKVTEKGKDVELRCDPISGHTALYWYRQSLGQGLEFLIYFQGNSAPDKSGLPSDRFSAERTGGSVSTLTIQRTQQEDSAVYLCASSPSASGYRTDTQYFGPGTRLTVL.

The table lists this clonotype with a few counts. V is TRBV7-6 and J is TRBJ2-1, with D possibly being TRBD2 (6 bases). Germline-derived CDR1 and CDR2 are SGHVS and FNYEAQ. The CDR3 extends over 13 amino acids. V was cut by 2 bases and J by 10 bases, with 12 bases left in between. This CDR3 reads CASSLYGAGEQFF. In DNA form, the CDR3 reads TGTGCCAGCAGCTTATACGGGGCGGGGGAGCAGTTCTTC.

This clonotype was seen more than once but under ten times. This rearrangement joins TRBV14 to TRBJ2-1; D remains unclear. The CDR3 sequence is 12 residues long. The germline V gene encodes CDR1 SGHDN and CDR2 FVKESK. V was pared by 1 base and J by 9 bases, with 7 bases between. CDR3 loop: CASSQVWVEQFF. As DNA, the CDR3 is TGTGCCAGCAGCCAAGTTTGGGTTGAGCAGTTCTTC.

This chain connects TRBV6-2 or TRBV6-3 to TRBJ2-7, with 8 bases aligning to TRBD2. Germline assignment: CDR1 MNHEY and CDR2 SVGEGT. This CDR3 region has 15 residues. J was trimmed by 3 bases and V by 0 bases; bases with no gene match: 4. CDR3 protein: CASSYSRREVYEQYV. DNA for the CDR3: TGTGCCAGCAGTTACTCGCGGCGGGAGGTCTACGAGCAGTACGTC.

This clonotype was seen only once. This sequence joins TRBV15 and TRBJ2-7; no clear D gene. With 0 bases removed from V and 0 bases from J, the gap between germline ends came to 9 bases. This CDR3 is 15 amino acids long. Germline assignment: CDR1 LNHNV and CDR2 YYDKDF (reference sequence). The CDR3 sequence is CATSRDLGGSYEQYF. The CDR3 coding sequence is TGTGCCACCAGCAGAGATCTCGGCGGCTCCTACGAGCAGTACTTC.